The 28 T cell receptor beta chains below were found in one sample sequenced in a study of post-analysis software for immune sequencing data. Study-wide points: In patients, TRBV5-6, TRBV5-1 and TRBV20-1 belonged to five TRBV segments found more frequently than in controls.

Their antigens are not known. Included in the TCR beta cDNA libraries were unique molecular identifiers. TCRdb itself ran the PCR reads through MiXCR, one entry per CDR3 protein. The table lists about 210,000 distinct CDR3 sequences, roughly 28% of them singletons, with roughly 3.5% in the top ten. The specimen sequenced was blood. These receptor sequences come from a girl under 18 with multiple sclerosis.

In this sample, this clonotype turned up a few times. CDR3: CASGSWTSGAYEQYF. CDR3 bases: TGTGCCAGCGGTTCCTGGACTAGCGGGGCGTACGAGCAGTACTTC. The rearrangement links TRBV28 to TRBJ2-7; 12 bases fit TRBD2. V lost 8 bases, J lost 4 bases, and 9 bases stayed unmatched. The CDR3 contains 15 residues. The V gene's germline CDR1 is MDHEN and CDR2 SYDVKM.

In regard to this clonotype: A read error may explain this, as a much larger clone is one base away. The chain's CDR3 is CASSLQTGSWNEQFF. CDR3 nucleotides: TGCGCCAGCAGCCTCCAGACAGGGAGCTGGAATGAGCAGTTCTTC. The chain is built from TRBV5-1 and TRBJ2-1, with 7 bases identical to TRBD1. Germline V gives CDR1 SGHRS, CDR2 YFSETQ. This CDR3 comprises 15 residues. V lost 4 bases to trimming and J lost 7 bases; unmatched junction nucleotides: 11.

The chain uses TRBV3-1 and TRBJ1-6; D is unresolved. V was cut by 5 bases and J by 5 bases, with 13 bases left in between. Germline-derived CDR1 and CDR2 are LGHDT and YNNKEL (reference sequence). The CDR3 is 15 residues long. The CDR3 nucleotides read TGTGCCAGCAGCTTACGGCAGTTGGATAATTCACCCCTCCACTTT. It encodes CASSLRQLDNSPLHF. The complete variable domain, with remaining parts taken from reference TRBV3-1 and TRBJ1-6, reads DTAVSQTPKYLVTQMGNDKSIKCEQNLGHDTMYWYKQDSKKFLKIMFSYNNKELIINETVPNRFSPKSPDKAHLNLHINSLELGDSAVYFCASSLRQLDNSPLHFGNGTRLTVT.

This clonotype was recorded many times. This chain joins TRBV20-1 and TRBJ2-7, with 15 bases fitting TRBD2. The germline gives CDR1 DFQATT, CDR2 SNEGSKA (reference sequence). J gave up 5 bases and V 5 bases, and 16 bases lay outside the gene matches. This CDR3 is 18 amino acids long. CDR3 amino acids: CSAPLPGTSGGYQDEQYF. Written as DNA, the CDR3 is TGCAGTGCTCCTTTACCCGGGACTAGCGGGGGGTATCAGGACGAGCAGTACTTC.

This clonotype was detected only a few times. This rearrangement joins TRBV10-1 to TRBJ2-3; D is possibly TRBD1 (5 bases). Deletions cut 8 bases from V and 4 bases from J, with 13 bases between. CDR3 length: 13 residues. Per the germline V gene, CDR1 is WNHNN and CDR2 is SYGVQD (reference sequence). CDR3 nucleotides: TGCGCCAGCCGGACATTCTCGGCAGATACGCAGTATTTT. It specifies CASRTFSADTQYF.

At least ten counts were recorded for this clonotype. The chain employs TRBV14 and TRBJ1-2; D unresolved. Trimming pared 6 bases from V and 2 bases from J, leaving 7 bases between. This CDR3 region has 12 residues. The germline V gene has CDR1 SGHDN and CDR2 FVKESK. CDR3 residues: CASSRWNYGYTF. The DNA of the CDR3 is TGTGCCAGCAGTCGGTGGAACTATGGCTACACCTTC.

Concerning this clonotype: This may come from a read error, since a much larger clone is one base off. The chain recombines TRBV12-3 or TRBV12-4 with TRBJ2-7, with 7 bases lining up with TRBD1. CDR3 size: 14 residues. In DNA form, the CDR3 reads TGTGCCAGCAGTTTATCAGGGGGATACTACGAGCGGTACTTC. The encoded protein is CASSLSGGYYERYF.

With regard to this clonotype: This could be a read error, since a much larger clone is one nucleotide away. The V gene is TRBV20-1, the J gene TRBJ2-7, with D unclear. The length of the CDR3 is 11 residues. The V gene lost 3 bases and the J gene lost 6 bases, with 9 bases spanning the gap. CDR1 and CDR2 (germline): DFQATT, SNEGSKA (reference sequence). The chain's CDR3 is CSASLGLEQYF. The CDR3 coding sequence is TGCAGTGCTAGCTTAGGCCTCGAGCAGTACTTC.

This clonotype was recorded at least ten times. The V call is TRBV12-3 or TRBV12-4, the J call TRBJ2-7; D unresolved. This CDR3 spans 11 amino acids. With 6 bases removed from V and 5 bases from J, the gap between germline ends came to 8 bases. Written as DNA, the CDR3 is TGTGCCAGCAGCCAACGGAACGAGCAGTACTTC. Translation gives CASSQRNEQYF.

This clonotype came up many times. The chain couples TRBV5-1 to TRBJ2-1; 7 bases agree with TRBD2. The CDR3 totals 13 residues. From germline, CDR1 is SGHRS and CDR2 YFSETQ. With V trimmed by 7 bases and J by 5 bases, 6 bases remained unmatched. CDR3 loop: CASSGLADNEQFF. CDR3 in DNA: TGCGCCAGCTCGGGCCTAGCGGACAATGAGCAGTTCTTC.

The chain combines TRBV5-1 with TRBJ2-1, with D unclear. Germline V gene data show CDR1 as SGHRS and CDR2 as YFSETQ. CDR3 size: 15 residues. V dropped 1 base and J dropped 10 bases, with 18 bases sitting between them. DNA for the CDR3: TGCGCCAGCAGCTTGAGTGCAGGCCTTGCCTACGAGCAGTTCTTC. Protein sequence: CASSLSAGLAYEQFF.

The chain is built from TRBV4-2 and TRBJ1-2; D might be TRBD1 (5 bases). The CDR3 runs 15 residues. From germline, CDR1 is LGHNA and CDR2 YNFKEQ. Trimming stripped 1 base from V and 1 base from J, with 10 bases between. The CDR3 loop is CASSQGGVDNYGYTF. CDR3 bases: TGTGCCAGCAGCCAAGGAGGGGTCGATAACTATGGCTACACCTTC.

This clonotype was counted many times. The chain couples TRBV9 to TRBJ2-1; no clear D. The germline gives CDR1 SGDLS, CDR2 YYNGEE. V gave up 0 bases and J gave up 5 bases, with 3 bases separating them. The CDR3 contains 12 residues. The CDR3, as DNA: TGTGCCAGCAGCGTAGCCGACAATGAGCAGTTCTTC. Translation: CASSVADNEQFF. The whole variable domain, filled in from reference TRBV9 and TRBJ2-1, reads DSGVTQTPKHLITATGQRVTLRCSPRSGDLSVYWYQQSLDQGLQFLIQYYNGEERAKGNILERFSAQQFPDLHSELNLSSLELGDSALYFCASSVADNEQFFGPGTRLTVL.

The V call is TRBV7-2, the J call TRBJ2-1; perhaps TRBD2 as D (5 bases). CDR1 is SGHTA, CDR2 FQGNSA, per germline. The V end lost 5 bases, the J end lost 7 bases, and 12 bases lay between the germline ends. The CDR3 is 13 residues long. The CDR3 region has the DNA TGTGCCAGCAGCGGAGGACGGCAGAATGAGCAGTTCTTC. Residues: CASSGGRQNEQFF.

The chain couples TRBV10-3 to TRBJ1-1, with D tentatively TRBD1 (5 bases). The CDR3 is 13 amino acids. CDR1 is ENHRY and CDR2 is SYGVKD in the germline V gene. V was cut by 4 bases and J by 1 base, with 7 bases left in between. For the CDR3, the DNA is TGTGCCATCAGTGGAGGACAGAACACTGAAGCTTTCTTT. Its protein is CAISGGQNTEAFF.

This clonotype was recorded many times. This chain connects TRBV29-1 to TRBJ1-2, with unresolved D. Germline V lookup: CDR1 SQVTM, CDR2 ANQGSEA. V lost 7 bases to trimming and J lost 1 base, with 13 bases between them. The length of the CDR3 is 13 residues. CDR3 region: CSGGRDHNYGYTF. The CDR3 DNA reads TGCAGCGGGGGTAGGGATCATAACTATGGCTACACCTTC.

This clonotype has ten or more counts. The rearrangement joins TRBV3-1 to TRBJ1-2; TRBD1 aligns across 10 bases. After removal of 4 bases from V and 5 bases from J, the junction contained 4 bases not matched to a gene. This CDR3 has 14 residues. Germline V gene lookup returns CDR1 LGHDT and CDR2 YNNKEL (reference sequence). DNA for the CDR3: TGTGCCAGCAGCCCCCCGGGACAGGGGTATGGCTACACCTTC. The encoded protein is CASSPPGQGYGYTF.

The genes are TRBV19 and TRBJ1-5, with 8 bases identical to TRBD1. This CDR3 comprises 15 residues. From germline, CDR1 is LNHDA and CDR2 SQIVND (reference sequence). The junction had 9 bases not matched to a gene; V was cut back by 9 bases and J by 2 bases. The CDR3 is CASTWTGMGNQPQHF. In DNA form, the CDR3 reads TGTGCCAGCACCTGGACAGGGATGGGCAATCAGCCCCAGCATTTT.

This clonotype was observed at least ten times. CDR3 nucleotide sequence: TGTGCCACCAGTGAATCTAGCGGGAGGGGACACAATGAGCAGTTCTTC. The encoded protein is CATSESSGRGHNEQFF. V and J are TRBV24-1 and TRBJ2-1, with TRBD2 matching over 12 bases. The V and J ends lost 4 bases and 5 bases, in that order; junction bases with no gene match: 5. The CDR3 sequence is 16 residues long. Germline lookup yields CDR1 KGHDR and CDR2 SFDVKD.

There are many counts of this clonotype. The V and J genes are TRBV20-1 and TRBJ2-3; the match to TRBD2 covers 14 bases. Germline CDR1 DFQATT, CDR2 SNEGSKA (reference sequence). The CDR3 runs to 16 residues. The V segment lost 3 bases and the J segment 3 bases; nucleotides outside the gene matches: 5. CDR3 residues: CSASPGLAGATDTQYF. The CDR3 DNA sequence: TGCAGTGCTAGCCCGGGACTAGCGGGAGCAACAGATACGCAGTATTTT.

This clonotype has more than one count but fewer than ten. V usage is TRBV4-1 and J usage is TRBJ2-2, with D possibly matching TRBD1 (6 bases). CDR1 MGHRA and CDR2 YSYEKL come from the germline V gene. V was clipped by 2 bases and J by 5 bases, with 12 bases between them. The CDR3 contains 15 residues. CDR3 coding DNA: TGCGCCAGCAGCCAATTGCAGGGGCATACCGGGGAGCTGTTTTTT. It encodes CASSQLQGHTGELFF.

This clonotype has ten or more counts. The chain combines TRBV7-8 with TRBJ1-2, with 9 bases fitting TRBD1. CDR1 is SGHVS, CDR2 FQNEAQ, per germline. Losses at the gene ends were 4 bases for V and 7 bases for J; bases not matched to a gene: 7. The CDR3 covers 14 residues. CDR3 DNA sequence: TGTGCCAGCAGCTACGCCGGGACAGGGAGTGGCTACACCTTC. Protein: CASSYAGTGSGYTF.

J is TRBJ2-4 and V is TRBV24-1, with D tentatively TRBD2 (6 bases). The assigned J gene may be wrong: the sequence end matches TRBJ2-5 better. Germline V CDR1 and CDR2: KGHDR, SFDVKD. The CDR3 runs to 15 residues. The CDR3 sequence is CATSDLGGDLETQYF. Here the CDR3 DNA reads TGTGCCACCAGTGATTTAGGAGGGGACCTGGAGACCCAGTACTTC.

This clonotype was seen more than once but under ten times. The CDR3 here is CASSQDGGVRNQPQHF. The CDR3 coding sequence is TGTGCCAGCAGCCAAGATGGCGGGGTACGGAATCAGCCCCAGCATTTT. The gene calls are TRBV3-1 and TRBJ1-5; D gene unclear. The CDR3 is 16 residues long. CDR1 and CDR2 (germline): LGHDT, YNNKEL (reference sequence). The V end was cut by 0 bases, the J end by 4 bases, with 13 bases between.

In regard to this clonotype: This may stem from a read error, because a much larger clone lies one nucleotide away. This sequence joins TRBV4-1 and TRBJ1-4, with D possibly TRBD1 on 5 matching bases. This CDR3 has 15 residues. CDR1 is MGHRA, CDR2 YSYEKL, per germline. V was cut by 4 bases and J by 0 bases, with 9 bases left in between. CDR3 bases: TGCGCCAGCAGCCCGCGGGGCGCAACTAATGAAAAACTGTTTTTT. Translating it yields CASSPRGATNEKLFF.

Many counts were recorded for this clonotype. The chain links TRBV7-2 to TRBJ2-7; tentatively, D is TRBD2 (5 bases). CDR1 is SGHTA, CDR2 FQGNSA, per germline. With 3 bases removed from V and 3 bases from J, the gap between germline ends came to 12 bases. The CDR3 covers 14 residues. DNA for the CDR3: TGTGCCAGCAGCTTTCGGGGAGCCGGCTACGAGCAGTACTTC. Residues: CASSFRGAGYEQYF.

The chain recombines TRBV6-1 with TRBJ2-1; 7 nucleotides line up with TRBD1. This CDR3 has 15 residues. Germline V lookup: CDR1 MNHNS, CDR2 SASEGT. Unmatched junction bases numbered 11, after V lost 8 bases and J lost 4 bases. CDR3 loop: CASCGGSGGYNEQFF. Here the CDR3 DNA reads TGTGCCAGCTGTGGGGGTTCAGGGGGTTACAATGAGCAGTTCTTC.

This clonotype was recorded many times. The chain combines TRBV5-1 with TRBJ2-1; 12 nucleotides agree with TRBD2. Losses at the gene ends were 4 bases for V and 0 bases for J; bases not matched to a gene: 8. CDR3 length: 18 amino acids. Germline CDR1 SGHRS, CDR2 YFSETQ. The CDR3 DNA is TGCGCCAGCAGCCGGACAAGGACTAGCGGGGTCTCCTACAATGAGCAGTTCTTC. As protein: CASSRTRTSGVSYNEQFF.